This T cell receptor beta chain comes out of a study of T cells after posttransplantation cyclophosphamide. General study results and limits: Skin or GI-infiltrating T cells shared few TRB sequences with blood. After PTCy, TRB diversity resembled that of CNI/methotrexate controls.

Peripheral blood was collected from the related graft donor on the marrow donation day. Trimming removed 5 bases at V and 10 bases at J, with 15 bases between. In germline, CDR1 is SGHKS, CDR2 YYEKEE (reference sequence). This CDR3 region has 13 residues. Turning to this clone: What it recognizes is unknown.

TCRdb's copy holds only in-frame clones and misses some; the assay was immunoSEQ multiplex PCR. The sample holds under 75,000 clones, just over 90% seen once. The gene calls are TRBV5-5 and TRBJ1-4, with D possibly TRBD1 on 6 matching bases. The sequence was collected from a young woman in good health and a related stem cell transplant donor. Sequencing was performed on PBMCs. The CDR3 DNA sequence: TGTGCCAGCAGTCCACCAACAGGGTCAAAACTGTTTTTT. Translated, it gives CASSPPTGSKLFF.